This T cell receptor beta chain appears in the sequencing data of a study of neurological immune-mediated disorders. Time point denoted: longitudinal time-point 1 (baseline). This clonotype was recorded many times. Its antigen is not known. Broader study findings: Expanded clones shared no identical CDR3 amino acid sequences across subjects, which suggested private TCR-beta repertoires in all groups.

As for the cDNA, it was generated by 5'RACE with 10-nucleotide random UMIs. TCRdb reprocessed the 5' RACE reads with MiXCR, giving one entry per CDR3 protein. The sample holds roughly 75,000 distinct CDR3 sequences; 12% to 15% are singletons and the top ten take about 4.6%. The sequencing sample was made of PBMCs. This TCR was recovered from a female donor with HTLV-1-associated myelopathy (HAM/TSP).

CDR3 amino acids: CSARPPGRGTEAFF. The CDR3 nucleotides are TGCAGTGCTAGACCCCCCGGTAGGGGCACTGAAGCTTTCTTT. This chain joins TRBV20-1 and TRBJ1-1; maybe TRBD1 (5 bases). Trimming removed 2 bases at V and 4 bases at J, with 14 bases between. The CDR3 has 14 amino acids. The V gene's germline CDR1 is DFQATT and CDR2 SNEGSKA (reference sequence).